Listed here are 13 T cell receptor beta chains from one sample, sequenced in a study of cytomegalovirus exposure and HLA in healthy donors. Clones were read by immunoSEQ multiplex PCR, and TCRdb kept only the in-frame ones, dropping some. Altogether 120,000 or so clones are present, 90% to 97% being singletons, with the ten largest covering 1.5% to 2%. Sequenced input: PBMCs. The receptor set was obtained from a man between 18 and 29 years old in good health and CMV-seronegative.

This CDR3 is CASSLTGTGQYEQYF. The CDR3 DNA sequence: TGTGCCAGCAGCTTAACCGGGACAGGACAATACGAGCAGTACTTC. The V call is TRBV5-4, the J call TRBJ2-7; 8 bases map to TRBD1. After removal of 2 bases from V and 4 bases from J, the junction contained 8 bases not matched to a gene. There are 15 residues in the CDR3. CDR1 is SGHNT, CDR2 YYREEE, per germline (reference sequence).

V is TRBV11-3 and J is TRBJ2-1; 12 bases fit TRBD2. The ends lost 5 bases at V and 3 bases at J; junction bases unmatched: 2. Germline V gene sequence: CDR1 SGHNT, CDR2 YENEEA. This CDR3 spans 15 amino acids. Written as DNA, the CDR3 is TGTGCCAGCAGCGCGGGACTAGCGGGCTACAATGAGCAGTTCTTC. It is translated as CASSAGLAGYNEQFF.

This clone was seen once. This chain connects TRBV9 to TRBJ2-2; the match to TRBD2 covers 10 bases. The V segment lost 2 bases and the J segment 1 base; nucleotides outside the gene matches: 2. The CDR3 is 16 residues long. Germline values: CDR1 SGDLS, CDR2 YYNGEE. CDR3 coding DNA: TGTGCCAGCAGCGTCGGACTAGCGGAGAACACCGGGGAGCTGTTTTTT. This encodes CASSVGLAENTGELFF.

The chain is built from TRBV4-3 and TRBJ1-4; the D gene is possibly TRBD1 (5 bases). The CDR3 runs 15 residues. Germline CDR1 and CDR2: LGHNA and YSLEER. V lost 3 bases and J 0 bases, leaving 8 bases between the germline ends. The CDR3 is CASSQGPATNEKLFF. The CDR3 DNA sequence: TGCGCCAGCAGCCAGGGGCCCGCAACTAATGAAAAACTGTTTTTT.

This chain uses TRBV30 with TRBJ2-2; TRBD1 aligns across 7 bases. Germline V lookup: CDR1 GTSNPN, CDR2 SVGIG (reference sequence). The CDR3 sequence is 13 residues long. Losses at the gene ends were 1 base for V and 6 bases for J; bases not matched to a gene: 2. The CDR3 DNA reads TGTGCCTGGAGTGCGACAGGGTCCGGGGAGCTGTTTTTT. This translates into CAWSATGSGELFF.

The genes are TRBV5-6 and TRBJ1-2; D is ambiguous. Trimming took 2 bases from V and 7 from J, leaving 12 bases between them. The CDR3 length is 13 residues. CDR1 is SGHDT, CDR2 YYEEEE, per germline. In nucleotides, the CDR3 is TGTGCCAGCAGCTTCTCCCTTCCCGGTGGCTACACCTTC. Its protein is CASSFSLPGGYTF.

As DNA, the CDR3 is TGTGCCAGCCTCTGGACTAGCCAGCAAGAGACCCAGTACTTC. It translates to CASLWTSQQETQYF. V gene TRBV6-1 combines with J gene TRBJ2-5, with 8 positions matching TRBD2. Germline values: CDR1 MNHNS, CDR2 SASEGT. This CDR3 contains 14 residues. The junction had 7 bases not matched to a gene; V was cut back by 8 bases and J by 2 bases.

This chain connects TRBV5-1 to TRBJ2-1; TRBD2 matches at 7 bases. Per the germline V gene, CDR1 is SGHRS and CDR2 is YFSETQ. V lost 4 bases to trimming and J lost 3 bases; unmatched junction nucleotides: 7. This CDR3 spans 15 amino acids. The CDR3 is CASSQPSGHYNEQFF. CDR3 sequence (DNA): TGCGCCAGCAGCCAGCCTAGCGGACACTACAATGAGCAGTTCTTC.

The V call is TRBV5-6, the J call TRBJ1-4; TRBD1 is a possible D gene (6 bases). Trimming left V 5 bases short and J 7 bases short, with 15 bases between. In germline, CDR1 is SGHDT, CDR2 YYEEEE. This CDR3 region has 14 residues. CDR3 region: CASSPQGRAEKLFF. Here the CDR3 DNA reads TGTGCCAGCAGTCCTCAGGGGCGGGCTGAAAAACTGTTTTTT. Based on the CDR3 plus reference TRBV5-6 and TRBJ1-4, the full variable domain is DAGVTQSPTHLIKTRGQQVTLRCSPKSGHDTVSWYQQALGQGPQFIFQYYEEEERQRGNFPDRFSGHQFPNYSSELNVNALLLGDSALYLCASSPQGRAEKLFFGSGTQLSVL.

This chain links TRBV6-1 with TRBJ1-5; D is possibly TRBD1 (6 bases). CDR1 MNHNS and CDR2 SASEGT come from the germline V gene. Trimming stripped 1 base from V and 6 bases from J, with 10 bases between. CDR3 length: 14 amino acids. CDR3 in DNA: TGTGCCAGCAGTGAAGACAGGGTTGTTCAGCCCCAGCATTTT. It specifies CASSEDRVVQPQHF.

The chain's CDR3 is CASSPSQGFNEQYF. The CDR3 nucleotides are TGCGCCAGCAGCCCATCACAGGGGTTCAACGAGCAGTACTTC. This chain joins TRBV4-3 and TRBJ2-7; 7 bases map to TRBD1. The germline V gene has CDR1 LGHNA and CDR2 YSLEER. The trim removed 4 bases at V and 5 bases at J, leaving 8 bases unmatched. The CDR3 loop spans 14 amino acids.

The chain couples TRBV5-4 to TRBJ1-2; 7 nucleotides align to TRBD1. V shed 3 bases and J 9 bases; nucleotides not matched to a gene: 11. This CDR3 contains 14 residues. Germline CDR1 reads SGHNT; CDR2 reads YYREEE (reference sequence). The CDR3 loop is CASSSRTGDGSYTF. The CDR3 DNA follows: TGTGCCAGCAGCTCGCGAACAGGGGACGGAAGCTACACCTTC.

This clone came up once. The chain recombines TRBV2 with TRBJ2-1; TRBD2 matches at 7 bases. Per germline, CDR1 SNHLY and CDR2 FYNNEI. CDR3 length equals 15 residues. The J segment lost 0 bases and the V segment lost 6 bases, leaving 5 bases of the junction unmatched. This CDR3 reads CASRSGTSSYNEQFF. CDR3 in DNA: TGTGCCAGCAGGAGCGGGACGAGCTCCTACAATGAGCAGTTCTTC.